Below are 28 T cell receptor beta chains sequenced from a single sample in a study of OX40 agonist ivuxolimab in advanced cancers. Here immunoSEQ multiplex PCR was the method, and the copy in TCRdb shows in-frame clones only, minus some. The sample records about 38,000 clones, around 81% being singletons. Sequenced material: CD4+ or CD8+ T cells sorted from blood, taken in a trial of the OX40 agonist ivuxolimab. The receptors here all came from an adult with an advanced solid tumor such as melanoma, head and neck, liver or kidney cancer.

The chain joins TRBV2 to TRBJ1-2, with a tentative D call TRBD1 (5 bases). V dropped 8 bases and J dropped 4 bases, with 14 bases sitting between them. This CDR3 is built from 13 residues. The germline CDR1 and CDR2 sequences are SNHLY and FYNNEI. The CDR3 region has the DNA TGTGCCAGCCGTTTAGGGACTTTCTATGGCTACACCTTC. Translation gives CASRLGTFYGYTF.

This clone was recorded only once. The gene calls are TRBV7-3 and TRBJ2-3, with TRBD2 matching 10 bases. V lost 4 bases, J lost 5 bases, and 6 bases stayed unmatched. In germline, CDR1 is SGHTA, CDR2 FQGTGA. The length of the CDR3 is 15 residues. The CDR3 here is CASSSSGGGIDTQYF. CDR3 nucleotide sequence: TGTGCCAGCAGCTCTAGCGGGGGCGGTATAGATACGCAGTATTTT.

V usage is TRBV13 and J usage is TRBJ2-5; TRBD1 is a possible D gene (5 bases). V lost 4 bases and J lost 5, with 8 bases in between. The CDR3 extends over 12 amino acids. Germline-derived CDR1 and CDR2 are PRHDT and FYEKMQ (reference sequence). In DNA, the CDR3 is TGTGCCAGCAGCTGGACAAGGGAGACCCAGTACTTC. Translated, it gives CASSWTRETQYF.

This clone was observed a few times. The CDR3 region has the DNA TGCGCCAGCAGCTCTTCGGGACTAGCGGGAGGGTACAATGAGCAGTTCTTC. This codes for CASSSSGLAGGYNEQFF. The chain is built from TRBV5-1 and TRBJ2-1; TRBD2 matches at 16 bases. V was clipped by 3 bases and J by 4 bases; unmatched bases: 4. This CDR3 has 17 residues. From germline, CDR1 is SGHRS and CDR2 YFSETQ.

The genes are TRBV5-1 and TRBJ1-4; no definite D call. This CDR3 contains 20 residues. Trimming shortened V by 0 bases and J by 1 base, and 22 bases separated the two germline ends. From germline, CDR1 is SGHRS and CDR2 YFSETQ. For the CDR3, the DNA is TGCGCCAGCAGCTTGGCCTCGTCTCCCAGTAAGGGCGGAACTAATGAAAAACTGTTTTTT. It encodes CASSLASSPSKGGTNEKLFF.

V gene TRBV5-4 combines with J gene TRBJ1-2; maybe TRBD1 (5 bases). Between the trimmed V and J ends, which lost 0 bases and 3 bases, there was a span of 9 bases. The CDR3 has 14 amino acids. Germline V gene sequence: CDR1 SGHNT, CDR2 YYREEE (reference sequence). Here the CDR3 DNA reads TGTGCCAGCAGCTTGGTGGGGGAGGACTATGGCTACACCTTC. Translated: CASSLVGEDYGYTF.

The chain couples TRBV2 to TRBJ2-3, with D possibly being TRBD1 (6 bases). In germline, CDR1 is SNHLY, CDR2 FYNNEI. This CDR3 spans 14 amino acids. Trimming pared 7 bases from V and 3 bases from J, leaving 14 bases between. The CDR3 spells CASTQTGQTDTQYF. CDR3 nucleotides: TGTGCCAGCACTCAGACGGGACAAACAGATACGCAGTATTTT.

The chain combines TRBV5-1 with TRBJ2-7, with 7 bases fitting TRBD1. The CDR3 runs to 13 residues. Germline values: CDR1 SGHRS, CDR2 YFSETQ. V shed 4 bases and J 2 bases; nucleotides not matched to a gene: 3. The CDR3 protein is CASSIDRAYEQYF. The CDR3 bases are TGCGCCAGCAGCATTGACAGGGCCTACGAGCAGTACTTC.

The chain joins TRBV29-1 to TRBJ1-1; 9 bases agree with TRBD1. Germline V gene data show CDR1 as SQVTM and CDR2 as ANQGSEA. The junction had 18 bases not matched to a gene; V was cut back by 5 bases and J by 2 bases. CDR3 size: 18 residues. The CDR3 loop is CSVLGPGTGRALNTEAFF. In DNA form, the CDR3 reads TGCAGCGTTCTCGGACCCGGGACAGGGAGGGCCCTTAACACTGAAGCTTTCTTT.

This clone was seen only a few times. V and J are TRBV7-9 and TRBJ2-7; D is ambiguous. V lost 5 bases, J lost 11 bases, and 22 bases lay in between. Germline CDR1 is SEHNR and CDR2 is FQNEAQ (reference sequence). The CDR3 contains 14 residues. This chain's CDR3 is CASSQPWPRSSKYF. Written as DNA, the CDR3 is TGTGCCAGCAGCCAACCTTGGCCCAGGAGCAGTAAGTACTTC. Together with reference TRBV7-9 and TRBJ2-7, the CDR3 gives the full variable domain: DTGVSQNPRHKITKRGQNVTFRCDPISEHNRLYWYRQTLGQGPEFLTYFQNEAQLEKSRLLSDRFSAERPKGSFSTLEIQRTEQGDSAMYLCASSQPWPRSSKYFGPGTRLTVT.

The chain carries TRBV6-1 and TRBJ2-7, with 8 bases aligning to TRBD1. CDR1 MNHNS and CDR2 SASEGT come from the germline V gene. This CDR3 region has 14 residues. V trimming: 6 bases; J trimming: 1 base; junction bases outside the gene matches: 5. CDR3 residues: CASRTTGESYEQYF. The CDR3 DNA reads TGTGCCAGCAGGACGACAGGGGAGTCCTACGAGCAGTACTTC.

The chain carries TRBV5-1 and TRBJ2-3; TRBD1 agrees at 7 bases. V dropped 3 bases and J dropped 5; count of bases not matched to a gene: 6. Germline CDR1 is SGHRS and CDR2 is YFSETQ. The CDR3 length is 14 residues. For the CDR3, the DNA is TGCGCCAGCAGCTCGACAGGGCCTGGAGATACGCAGTATTTT. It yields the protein CASSSTGPGDTQYF.

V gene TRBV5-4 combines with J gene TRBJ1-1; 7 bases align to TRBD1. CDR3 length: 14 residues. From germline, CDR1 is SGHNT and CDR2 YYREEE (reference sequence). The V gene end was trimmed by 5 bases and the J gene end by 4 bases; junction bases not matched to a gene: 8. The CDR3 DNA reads TGTGCCAGCAGTTCGGGACAGATCGGCACTGAAGCTTTCTTT. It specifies CASSSGQIGTEAFF.

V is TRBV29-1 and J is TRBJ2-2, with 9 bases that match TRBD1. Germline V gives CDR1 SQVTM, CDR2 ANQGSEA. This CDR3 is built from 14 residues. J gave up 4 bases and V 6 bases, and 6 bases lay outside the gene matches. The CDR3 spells CSVRDRVVTGELFF. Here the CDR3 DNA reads TGCAGCGTCCGGGACAGGGTGGTCACCGGGGAGCTGTTTTTT.

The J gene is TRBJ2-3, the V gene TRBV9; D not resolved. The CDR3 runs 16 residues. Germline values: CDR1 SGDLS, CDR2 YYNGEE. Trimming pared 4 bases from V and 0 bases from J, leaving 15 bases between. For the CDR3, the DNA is TGTGCCAGCAGCTCATATTCCGGCCAAAGCACAGATACGCAGTATTTT. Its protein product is CASSSYSGQSTDTQYF. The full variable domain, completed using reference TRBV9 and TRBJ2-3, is DSGVTQTPKHLITATGQRVTLRCSPRSGDLSVYWYQQSLDQGLQFLIQYYNGEERAKGNILERFSAQQFPDLHSELNLSSLELGDSALYFCASSSYSGQSTDTQYFGPGTRLTVL.

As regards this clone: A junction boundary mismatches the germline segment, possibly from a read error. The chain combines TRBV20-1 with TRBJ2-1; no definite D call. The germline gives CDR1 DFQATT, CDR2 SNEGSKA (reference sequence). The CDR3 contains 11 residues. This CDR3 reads CSARDYNEQFF. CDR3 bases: TGCAGTGCTCGAGACTACAATGAGCAGTTCTTC.

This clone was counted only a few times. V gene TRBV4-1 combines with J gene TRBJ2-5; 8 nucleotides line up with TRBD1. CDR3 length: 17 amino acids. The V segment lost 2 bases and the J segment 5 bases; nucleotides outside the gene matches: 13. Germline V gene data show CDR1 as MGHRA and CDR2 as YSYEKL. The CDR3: CASSQSGQGPPGETQYF. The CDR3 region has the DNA TGCGCCAGCAGCCAATCCGGACAGGGACCCCCAGGGGAGACCCAGTACTTC.

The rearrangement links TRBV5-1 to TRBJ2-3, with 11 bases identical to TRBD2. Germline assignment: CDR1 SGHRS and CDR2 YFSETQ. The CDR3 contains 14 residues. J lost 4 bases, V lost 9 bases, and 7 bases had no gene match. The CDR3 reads CATGSGGASDTQYF. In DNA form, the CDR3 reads TGCGCCACCGGTAGCGGGGGGGCCTCAGATACGCAGTATTTT. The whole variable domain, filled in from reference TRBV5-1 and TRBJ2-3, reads KAGVTQTPRYLIKTRGQQVTLSCSPISGHRSVSWYQQTPGQGLQFLFEYFSETQRNKGNFPGRFSGRQFSNSRSEMNVSTLELGDSALYLCATGSGGASDTQYFGPGTRLTVL.

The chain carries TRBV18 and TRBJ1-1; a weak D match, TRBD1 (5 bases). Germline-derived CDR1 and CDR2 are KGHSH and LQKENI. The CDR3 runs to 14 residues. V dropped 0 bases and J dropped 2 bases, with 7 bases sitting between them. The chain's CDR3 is CASSPPGANTEAFF. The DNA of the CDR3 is TGTGCCAGCTCACCACCCGGGGCCAACACTGAAGCTTTCTTT.

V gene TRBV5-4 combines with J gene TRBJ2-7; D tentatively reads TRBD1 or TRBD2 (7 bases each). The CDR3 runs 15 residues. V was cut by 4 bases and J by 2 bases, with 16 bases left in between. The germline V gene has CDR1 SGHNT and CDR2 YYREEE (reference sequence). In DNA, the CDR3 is TGTGCCAGCAGCCCTACAGGGAGGGGGCCCTACGAGCAGTACTTC. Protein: CASSPTGRGPYEQYF.

The CDR3 protein is CASSRQAYEQYF. CDR3 DNA sequence: TGTGCCAGCAGCCGTCAGGCCTACGAGCAGTACTTC. The genes are TRBV28 and TRBJ2-7; D ambiguous. CDR3 length: 12 residues. Deletions cut 6 bases from V and 2 bases from J, with 8 bases between. The V gene's germline CDR1 is MDHEN and CDR2 SYDVKM. The complete variable domain, with remaining parts taken from reference TRBV28 and TRBJ2-7, reads DVKVTQSSRYLVKRTGEKVFLECVQDMDHENMFWYRQDPGLGLRLIYFSYDVKMKEKGDIPEGYSVSREKKERFSLILESASTNQTSMYLCASSRQAYEQYFGPGTRLTVT.

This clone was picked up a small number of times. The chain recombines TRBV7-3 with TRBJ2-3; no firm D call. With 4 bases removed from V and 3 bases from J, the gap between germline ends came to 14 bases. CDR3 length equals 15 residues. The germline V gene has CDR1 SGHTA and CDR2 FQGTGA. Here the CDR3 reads CASSSTGYRTDTQYF. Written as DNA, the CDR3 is TGTGCCAGCAGCTCGACCGGATATAGGACAGATACGCAGTATTTT.

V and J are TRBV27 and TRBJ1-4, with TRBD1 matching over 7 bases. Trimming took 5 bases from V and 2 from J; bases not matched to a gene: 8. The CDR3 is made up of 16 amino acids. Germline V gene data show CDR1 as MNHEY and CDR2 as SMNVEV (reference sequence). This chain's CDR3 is CASSVKGAFTNEKLFF. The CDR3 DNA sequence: TGTGCCAGCAGTGTAAAGGGGGCCTTCACTAATGAAAAACTGTTTTTT.

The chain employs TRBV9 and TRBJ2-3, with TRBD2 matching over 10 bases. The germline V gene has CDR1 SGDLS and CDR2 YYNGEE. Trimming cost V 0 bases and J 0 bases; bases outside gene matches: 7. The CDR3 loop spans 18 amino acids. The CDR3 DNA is TGTGCCAGCAGCGTAGGTCTAGCGGGAGCCTCTAGCACAGATACGCAGTATTTT. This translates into CASSVGLAGASSTDTQYF.

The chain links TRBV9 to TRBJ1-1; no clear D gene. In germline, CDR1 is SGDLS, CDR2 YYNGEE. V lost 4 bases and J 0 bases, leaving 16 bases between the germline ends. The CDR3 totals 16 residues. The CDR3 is CASSPGWYSLNTEAFF. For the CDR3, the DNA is TGTGCCAGCAGCCCTGGCTGGTACAGCTTGAACACTGAAGCTTTCTTT. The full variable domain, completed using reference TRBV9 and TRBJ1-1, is DSGVTQTPKHLITATGQRVTLRCSPRSGDLSVYWYQQSLDQGLQFLIQYYNGEERAKGNILERFSAQQFPDLHSELNLSSLELGDSALYFCASSPGWYSLNTEAFFGQGTRLTVV.

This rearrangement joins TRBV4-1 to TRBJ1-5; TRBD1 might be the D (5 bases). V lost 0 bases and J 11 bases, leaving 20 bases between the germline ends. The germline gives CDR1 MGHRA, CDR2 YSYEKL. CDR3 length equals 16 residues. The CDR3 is CASSQERGRGVGAQHF. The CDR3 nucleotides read TGCGCCAGCAGCCAAGAGCGGGGACGGGGTGTTGGGGCCCAGCATTTT.

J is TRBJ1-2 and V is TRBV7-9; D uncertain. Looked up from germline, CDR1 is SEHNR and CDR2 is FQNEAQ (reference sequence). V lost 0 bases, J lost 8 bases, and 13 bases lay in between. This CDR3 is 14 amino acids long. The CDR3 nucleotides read TGTGCCAGCAGCTTAGCGGTCGCAGTAGACGGCTACACCTTC. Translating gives CASSLAVAVDGYTF.

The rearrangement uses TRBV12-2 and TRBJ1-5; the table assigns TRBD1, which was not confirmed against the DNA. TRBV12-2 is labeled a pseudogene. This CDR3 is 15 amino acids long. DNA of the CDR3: TGTGCAAGTCGCCGCCGGACAGGGGACAATCAGCCCCAGCATTTT. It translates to CASRRRTGDNQPQHF.